This TCR beta chain was sequenced during a study of T cells after yellow fever vaccination. Germline V gene data show CDR1 as SQVTM and CDR2 as ANQGSEA. This CDR3 has 12 amino acids. The V gene lost 7 bases and the J gene lost 6 bases, with 15 bases spanning the gap. The study, taken as a whole, reports: After the booster, roughly 96% of CD4 and about nine tenths of CD8 primary-response clones were re-detected. Clonotypes found in both CD4 and CD8 compartments made up a small share. Any FACS-sorted repertoire could hold abundant clonotypes that contaminate it from the bulk population.

TCRdb called the 5' RACE reads again in MiXCR, with one record for every CDR3 protein. The sample yields 230,000 or so distinct CDR3 sequences, roughly 3.5% seen once. Many counts were recorded for this clonotype. Its antigen is as yet unknown. The material sequenced was PBMCs, taken 15 days after the yellow fever booster vaccination. V gene TRBV29-1 combines with J gene TRBJ1-1; perhaps TRBD1 as D (5 bases). The origin of this receptor is a young man who received the YFV17D yellow fever vaccine. CDR3 nucleotide sequence: TGCAGCGGAATACTGGCAGGGTCTGAAGCTTTCTTT. Residues: CSGILAGSEAFF.